This T cell receptor beta chain emerged from a study of T cells after yellow fever vaccination. Whole-study results and caveats: Reappearance after the booster was observed for most primary-vaccination clones (around 95% CD4, approximately 90% CD8). The secondary response peaked faster, at day 5 versus 15, but was weaker. Abundant clonotypes from the bulk population could have been carried over as contaminants into FACS-sorted repertoires.

Comments on this clonotype: The antigen is undetermined.

TCRdb recomputed calls from the 5' RACE reads with MiXCR, one row per CDR3 protein. The repertoire has 300,000 to 350,000 distinct CDR3 sequences, 3.5% to 4.5% of them found once; the top ten carry around 24%. Trimming removed 6 bases at V and 0 bases at J, with 9 bases between. The length of the CDR3 is 14 residues. CDR1 and CDR2 (germline): SGHRS, YFSETQ. The receptor was isolated from a young man who received the YFV17D yellow fever vaccine. This chain connects TRBV5-1 to TRBJ2-2; TRBD2 might be the D (5 bases). Source: PBMCs, taken 5 days after the yellow fever booster vaccination. The CDR3 DNA sequence: TGCGCCAGCACCTCCGGGACGAACACCGGGGAGCTGTTTTTT. Translated: CASTSGTNTGELFF. The complete variable domain, with remaining parts taken from reference TRBV5-1 and TRBJ2-2, reads KAGVTQTPRYLIKTRGQQVTLSCSPISGHRSVSWYQQTPGQGLQFLFEYFSETQRNKGNFPGRFSGRQFSNSRSEMNVSTLELGDSALYLCASTSGTNTGELFFGEGSRLTVL.